The 2 T cell receptor beta chains given below trace back to one sample, sequenced in a study of T cell repertoires in cytomegalovirus infection (dated by TCRdb to about 2019). TCRdb names Illumina HiSeq 1500 as the instrument used. TCRdb handled the public reads itself, with Q25 trimming in fastp and clone calling in MiXCR, and kept productive beta chains. CDR3 protein sequences are deduplicated, and each keeps its most common genes and DNA. For this sample the table gives approximately 250,000 distinct CDR3 sequences, of which roughly 9.1% were detected only once. About 15% of the sample is in the top ten clones. The sequencing input was PBMCs. These receptors originate from a human donor in good health (CMV status not recorded). Some clones in this sample may be carry-over from other donors' samples.

A word on this clonotype: Possible read error: a much larger clone is one base away. This chain joins TRBV7-3 and TRBJ1-4; D is perhaps TRBD1 (5 bases). The CDR3 contains 13 residues. Germline CDR1 is SGHTA and CDR2 is FQGTGA. The CDR3 loop reads CVSSTTVNEKLFF. The DNA of the CDR3 is TGTGTCAGCAGTACGACAGTAAATGAAAAACTGTTTTTT. Together with reference TRBV7-3 and TRBJ1-4, the CDR3 gives the full variable domain: GAGVSQTPSNKVTEKGKYVELRCDPISGHTALYWYRQSLGQGPEFLIYFQGTGAADDSGLPNDRFFAVRPEGSVSTLKIQRTERGDSAVYLCVSSTTVNEKLFFGSGTQLSVL.

V gene TRBV30 combines with J gene TRBJ1-1, with D tentatively TRBD1 (6 bases). Germline loops: CDR1 GTSNPN, CDR2 SVGIG (reference sequence). The CDR3 loop spans 13 amino acids. Trimming took off 6 bases at V and 0 bases at J, with 11 bases between the two ends. The CDR3 DNA reads TGTGCCTGTGATCAGGGGATGAACACTGAAGCTTTCTTT. It specifies CACDQGMNTEAFF.